These T cell receptor beta chains were read from a single sample in a study of blood T cell repertoires in COVID-19. Generated by immunoSEQ multiplex PCR, the TCRdb table keeps only in-frame clones and is missing some. Among approximately 110,000 clones listed, around 84% were seen once. Specimen: peripheral blood. These receptors originate from a human donor in a cohort sampled during active COVID-19. Both conserved end residues are part of each CDR3. A D gene is named only where the DNA matches it firmly. Clone size appears in some rows only: once, few, many, or a class for an expanded clone.

NA	TRBV2	TRBJ2-7	TRBD1	CASSEGGTAYEQYF	TGTGCCAGCAGTGAAGGGGGGACAGCCTACGAGCAGTACTTC
NA	TRBV11-3	TRBJ1-6	TRBD1	CASSFPVGTGQRNSPLHF	TGTGCCAGCAGCTTCCCCGTGGGGACAGGACAGAGAAATTCACCCCTCCACTTT
NA	TRBV5-6	TRBJ2-7	NA	CASSLGRGVRYEQYF	TGTGCCAGCAGCTTGGGCAGGGGAGTTCGCTACGAGCAGTACTTC
NA	TRBV7-2	TRBJ1-2	TRBD1	CASSSQRDRINPFF	TGTGCCAGCAGCTCCCAACGGGACAGGATTAATCCGTTCTTC
NA	TRBV15	TRBJ1-1	NA	CATSRGSRGGNTEAFF	TGTGCCACCAGCAGGGGGAGCAGGGGTGGAAACACTGAAGCTTTCTTT
NA	TRBV5-8	TRBJ2-7	TRBD1	CASSLFPQGASTEQYF	TGTGCCAGCAGCCTATTTCCACAGGGGGCTTCGACCGAGCAGTACTTC
once	TRBV19	TRBJ1-1	NA	CASSSTRGGDTEAFF	TGTGCCAGTAGTTCGACCCGAGGGGGGGACACTGAAGCTTTCTTT
NA	TRBV6-6	TRBJ2-7	NA	CASSPRQGLGEQYF	TGTGCCAGCAGTCCGAGACAGGGACTGGGGGAGCAGTACTTC
NA	TRBV6-5	TRBJ2-1	NA	CASSQLGGGTGEQFF	TGTGCCAGCAGTCAGCTAGGGGGGGGGACTGGGGAGCAGTTCTTC
NA	TRBV2	TRBJ2-7	NA	CASSEGTPGNEQYF	TGTGCCAGCAGTGAAGGGACCCCCGGGAACGAGCAGTACTTC
NA	TRBV7-9	TRBJ1-2	NA	CASSDDGGLYGYTF	TGTGCCAGCAGCGACGACGGGGGGCTCTATGGCTACACCTTC
NA	TRBV6-6	TRBJ2-7	NA	CASSLRDTEQYF	TGTGCCAGCAGCTTACGGGACACCGAGCAGTACTTC
NA	TRBV11-1	TRBJ2-2	NA	CASSLVSIQAGELFF	TGTGCCAGCAGCTTAGTTAGTATACAGGCCGGGGAGCTGTTTTTT
NA	TRBV23-1	TRBJ1-2	NA	CASSRSYRLPYYGYTF	TGCGCCAGCAGTCGCTCCTACAGGTTGCCCTACTATGGCTACACCTTC
NA	TRBV28	TRBJ1-6	NA	CASSPHGSSYNSPLHF	TGTGCCAGCAGCCCCCATGGGAGCTCCTATAATTCACCCCTCCACTTT
NA	TRBV5-6	TRBJ2-7	TRBD1	CASSTPGQATHSYEQYF	TGTGCCAGCAGCACACCGGGACAGGCCACCCACTCCTACGAGCAGTACTTC